This TCR beta chain was observed in a study of T-cell memory formation after mild COVID-19. MiXCR was run by TCRdb on the 5' RACE reads, yielding one entry per CDR3 protein. Among approximately 350,000 distinct CDR3 sequences listed, roughly 13% were seen once. The CDR3 has 16 amino acids. V shed 5 bases, J shed 4 bases, and the junction held 7 bases outside the gene matches. Germline V gives CDR1 LGHDT, CDR2 YNNKEL (reference sequence). Sequencing was carried out using PBMCs or a T cell subset sorted from them (not recorded which). This clonotype originated in a man younger than 35 who had mild COVID-19 (a few samples of this study predate the infection). Cell type and time point are not known. The chain employs TRBV3-1 and TRBJ1-6; 8 bases fit TRBD1. CDR3 coding DNA: TGTGCCAGCAGCAGGGACAGGCCGCCTTATAATTCACCCCTCCACTTT. Its protein is CASSRDRPPYNSPLHF.